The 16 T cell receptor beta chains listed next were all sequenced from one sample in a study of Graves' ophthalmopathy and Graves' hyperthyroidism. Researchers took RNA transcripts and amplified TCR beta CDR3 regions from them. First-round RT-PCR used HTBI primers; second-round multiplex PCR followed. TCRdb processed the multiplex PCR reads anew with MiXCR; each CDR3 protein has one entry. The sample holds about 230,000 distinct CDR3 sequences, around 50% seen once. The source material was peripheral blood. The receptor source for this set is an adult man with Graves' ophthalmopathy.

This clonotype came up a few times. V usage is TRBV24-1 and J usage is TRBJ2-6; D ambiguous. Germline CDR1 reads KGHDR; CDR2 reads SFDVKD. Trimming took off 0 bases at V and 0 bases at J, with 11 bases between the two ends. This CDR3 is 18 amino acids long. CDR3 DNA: TGTGCCACCAGTGATTTGCAGTGGCAGACCTCTGGGGCCAACGTCCTGACTTTC. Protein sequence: CATSDLQWQTSGANVLTF.

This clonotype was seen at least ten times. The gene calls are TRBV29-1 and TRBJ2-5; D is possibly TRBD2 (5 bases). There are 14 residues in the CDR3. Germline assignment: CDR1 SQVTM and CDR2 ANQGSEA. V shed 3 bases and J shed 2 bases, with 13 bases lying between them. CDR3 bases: TGCAGCGTTGACCGGGGATCCACTCAAGAGACCCAGTACTTC. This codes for CSVDRGSTQETQYF.

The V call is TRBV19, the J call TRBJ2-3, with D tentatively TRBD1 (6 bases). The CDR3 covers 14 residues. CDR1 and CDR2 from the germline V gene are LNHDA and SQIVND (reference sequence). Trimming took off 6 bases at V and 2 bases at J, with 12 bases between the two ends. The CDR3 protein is CASSPKGDTDTQYF. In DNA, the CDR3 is TGTGCCAGTAGCCCCAAGGGGGACACAGATACGCAGTATTTT. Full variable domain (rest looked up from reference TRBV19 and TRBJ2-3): DGGITQSPKYLFRKEGQNVTLSCEQNLNHDAMYWYRQDPGQGLRLIYYSQIVNDFQKGDIAEGYSVSREKKESFPLTVTSAQKNPTAFYLCASSPKGDTDTQYFGPGTRLTVL.

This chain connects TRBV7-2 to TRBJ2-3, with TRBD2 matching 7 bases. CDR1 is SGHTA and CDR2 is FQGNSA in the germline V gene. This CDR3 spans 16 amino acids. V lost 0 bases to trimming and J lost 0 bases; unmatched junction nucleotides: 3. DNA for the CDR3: TGTGCCAGCAGCTTAGCGGGAGGGCCGAGCACAGATACGCAGTATTTT. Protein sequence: CASSLAGGPSTDTQYF.

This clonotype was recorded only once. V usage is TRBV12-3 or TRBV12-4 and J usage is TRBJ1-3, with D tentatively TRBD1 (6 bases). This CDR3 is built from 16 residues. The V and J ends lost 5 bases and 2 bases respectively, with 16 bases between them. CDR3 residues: CASSPPQGVTGNTIYF. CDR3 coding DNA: TGTGCCAGCAGTCCCCCACAGGGAGTAACTGGAAACACCATATATTTT.

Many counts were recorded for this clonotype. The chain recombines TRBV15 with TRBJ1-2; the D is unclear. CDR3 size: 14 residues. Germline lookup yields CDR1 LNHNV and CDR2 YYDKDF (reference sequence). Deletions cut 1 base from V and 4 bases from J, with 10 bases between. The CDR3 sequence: CATSRVGVGYGYTF. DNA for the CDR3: TGTGCCACCAGCAGAGTCGGGGTGGGCTATGGCTACACCTTC.

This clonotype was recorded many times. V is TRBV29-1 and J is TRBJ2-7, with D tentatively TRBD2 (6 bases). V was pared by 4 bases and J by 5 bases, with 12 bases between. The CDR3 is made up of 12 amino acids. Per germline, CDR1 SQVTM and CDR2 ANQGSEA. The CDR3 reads CSVVGGSNEQYF. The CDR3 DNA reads TGCAGCGTTGTTGGGGGGAGCAACGAGCAGTACTTC.

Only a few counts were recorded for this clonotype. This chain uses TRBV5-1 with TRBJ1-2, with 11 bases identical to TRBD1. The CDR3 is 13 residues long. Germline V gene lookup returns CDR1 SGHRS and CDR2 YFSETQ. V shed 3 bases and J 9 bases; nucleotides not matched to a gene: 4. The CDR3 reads CASSSGQGVSYTF. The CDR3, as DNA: TGCGCCAGCAGCTCGGGACAGGGGGTTAGCTACACCTTC.

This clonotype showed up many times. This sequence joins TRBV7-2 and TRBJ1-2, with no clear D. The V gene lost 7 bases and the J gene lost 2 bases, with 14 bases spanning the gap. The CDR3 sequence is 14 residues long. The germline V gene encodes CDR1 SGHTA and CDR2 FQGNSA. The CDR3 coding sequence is TGTGCCAGCAAAGTACCAAACTTCAACTATGGCTACACCTTC. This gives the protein CASKVPNFNYGYTF.

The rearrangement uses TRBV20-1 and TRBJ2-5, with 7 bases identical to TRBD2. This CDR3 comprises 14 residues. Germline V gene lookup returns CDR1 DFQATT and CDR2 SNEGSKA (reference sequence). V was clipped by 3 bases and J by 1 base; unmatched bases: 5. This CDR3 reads CSARSTSRQETQYF. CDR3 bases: TGCAGTGCTAGGTCGACTAGCCGCCAAGAGACCCAGTACTTC.

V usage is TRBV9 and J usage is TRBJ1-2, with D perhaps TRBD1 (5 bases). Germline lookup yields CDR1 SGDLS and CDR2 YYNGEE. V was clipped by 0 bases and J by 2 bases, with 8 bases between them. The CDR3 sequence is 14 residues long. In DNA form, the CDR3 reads TGTGCCAGCAGCGTAGGTTCAGGGAACTATGGCTACACCTTC. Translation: CASSVGSGNYGYTF.

In nucleotides, the CDR3 is TGTGCCAGCAGCTTTACGGTTCCCGGGGAGCTGTTTTTT. Protein product: CASSFTVPGELFF. V and J are TRBV7-3 and TRBJ2-2; unclear D gene. Trimming stripped 3 bases from V and 6 bases from J, with 8 bases between. CDR1 and CDR2 (germline): SGHTA, FQGTGA. The CDR3 has 13 amino acids. The variable domain in full, with the rest retrieved from reference TRBV7-3 and TRBJ2-2, is GAGVSQTPSNKVTEKGKYVELRCDPISGHTALYWYRQSLGQGPEFLIYFQGTGAADDSGLPNDRFFAVRPEGSVSTLKIQRTERGDSAVYLCASSFTVPGELFFGEGSRLTVL.

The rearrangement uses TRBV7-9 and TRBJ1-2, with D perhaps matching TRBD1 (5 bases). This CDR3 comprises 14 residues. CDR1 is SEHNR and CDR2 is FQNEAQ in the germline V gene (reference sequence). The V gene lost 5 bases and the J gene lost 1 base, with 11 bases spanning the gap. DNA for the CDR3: TGTGCCAGCAGCATGCCAGGGAATAACTATGGCTACACCTTC. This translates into CASSMPGNNYGYTF.

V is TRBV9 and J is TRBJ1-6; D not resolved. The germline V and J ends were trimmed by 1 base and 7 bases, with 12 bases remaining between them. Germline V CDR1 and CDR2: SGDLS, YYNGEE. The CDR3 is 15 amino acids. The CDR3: CASSVSQTHNSPLHF. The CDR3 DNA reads TGTGCCAGCAGCGTATCCCAGACTCACAATTCACCCCTCCACTTT. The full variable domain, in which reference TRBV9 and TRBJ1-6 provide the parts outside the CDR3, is DSGVTQTPKHLITATGQRVTLRCSPRSGDLSVYWYQQSLDQGLQFLIQYYNGEERAKGNILERFSAQQFPDLHSELNLSSLELGDSALYFCASSVSQTHNSPLHFGNGTRLTVT.

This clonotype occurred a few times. This chain's CDR3 is CAISGRKQETQYF. The CDR3, as DNA: TGTGCCATCAGTGGAAGGAAACAAGAGACCCAGTACTTC. The V call is TRBV10-3, the J call TRBJ2-5; D call uncertain. The V gene lost 4 bases and the J gene lost 2 bases, with 8 bases spanning the gap. The germline CDR1 and CDR2 sequences are ENHRY and SYGVKD. This CDR3 region has 13 residues.

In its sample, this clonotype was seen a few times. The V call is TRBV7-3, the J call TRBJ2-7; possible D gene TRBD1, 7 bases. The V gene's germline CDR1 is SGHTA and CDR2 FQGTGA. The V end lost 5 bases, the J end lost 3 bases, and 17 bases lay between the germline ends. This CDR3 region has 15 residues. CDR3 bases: TGTGCCAGCAGCCCAGGGGGGAAACGAGTCTACGAGCAGTACTTC. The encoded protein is CASSPGGKRVYEQYF.